The 27 T cell receptor beta chains in this list originate from one sample, sequenced in a study of T-cell memory formation after mild COVID-19. MiXCR, run by TCRdb on the 5' RACE reads, gives a single entry per CDR3 protein. The profile shows 300,000 to 400,000 distinct CDR3 sequences, 15% of them singletons. The sample was PBMCs or a T cell subset sorted from them (not recorded which). These TCRs come from a man between 18 and 29 years old who had mild COVID-19 (a few samples of this study predate the infection). Cell type and time point are not known.

This clonotype was counted between two and nine times. The V and J genes are TRBV19 and TRBJ1-1; D unresolved. The germline gives CDR1 LNHDA, CDR2 SQIVND (reference sequence). Trimming cost V 3 bases and J 6 bases, with 14 bases left between them. The CDR3 contains 14 residues. This CDR3 is CASSMGASSSEAFF. DNA for the CDR3: TGTGCCAGTAGTATGGGCGCCAGCAGCTCTGAAGCTTTCTTT.

The sample holds many counts of this clonotype. The chain combines TRBV3-1 with TRBJ2-5; D is uncertain. This CDR3 has 14 amino acids. V dropped 0 bases and J dropped 0 bases, with 5 bases sitting between them. The germline CDR1 and CDR2 sequences are LGHDT and YNNKEL (reference sequence). CDR3 in amino acids: CASSQDGYQETQYF. The CDR3 coding sequence is TGTGCCAGCAGCCAAGACGGCTACCAAGAGACCCAGTACTTC.

This clonotype was observed a few times. The gene calls are TRBV28 and TRBJ1-5, with D unclear. Germline V CDR1 and CDR2: MDHEN, SYDVKM. This CDR3 has 13 amino acids. V was clipped by 8 bases and J by 6 bases, with 14 bases between them. As DNA, the CDR3 is TGTGCCAGCCTTTCTCTGTTGGGTCAGCCCCAGCATTTT. Amino acid sequence: CASLSLLGQPQHF.

The chain is built from TRBV6-5 and TRBJ1-2; D not certain. The V gene's germline CDR1 is MNHEY and CDR2 SVGAGI. The CDR3 has 13 amino acids. Trimming took 2 bases from V and 8 from J, leaving 12 bases between them. In DNA form, the CDR3 reads TGTGCCAGCAGTTACGCCCCCATTCGGGGCTACACCTTC. It yields the protein CASSYAPIRGYTF.

The genes are TRBV12-3 or TRBV12-4 and TRBJ2-3, with 11 bases identical to TRBD2. V was clipped by 5 bases and J by 2 bases; unmatched bases: 3. The CDR3 loop spans 15 amino acids. CDR3 DNA: TGTGCCAGCAGTATTAGCGGGGGGGACACAGATACGCAGTATTTT. It codes for CASSISGGDTDTQYF.

V usage is TRBV6-6 and J usage is TRBJ2-2; TRBD1 matches 7 bases. CDR3 size: 15 residues. The germline gives CDR1 MNHNY, CDR2 SVGAGI (reference sequence). V shed 5 bases, J shed 1 base, and the junction held 4 bases outside the gene matches. The CDR3 spells CASSPQGRNTGELFF. CDR3 sequence (DNA): TGTGCCAGCAGTCCACAGGGGCGGAACACCGGGGAGCTGTTTTTT.

J is TRBJ1-4 and V is TRBV3-1; 9 positions agree with TRBD1. CDR3 length: 17 amino acids. Germline-derived CDR1 and CDR2 are LGHDT and YNNKEL (reference sequence). The junction had 10 bases not matched to a gene; V was cut back by 4 bases and J by 4 bases. The CDR3 sequence: CASSREDRGRINEKLFF. CDR3 nucleotide sequence: TGTGCCAGCAGCCGGGAGGACAGGGGACGGATTAATGAAAAACTGTTTTTT.

CDR3 amino acids: CASSPTTPPGYEQYV. The CDR3 DNA follows: TGTGCCAGCAGCCCTACGACTCCGCCGGGCTACGAGCAGTACGTC. The chain couples TRBV28 to TRBJ2-7, with unresolved D. Per the germline V gene, CDR1 is MDHEN and CDR2 is SYDVKM. Trimming removed 6 bases from V and 3 bases from J, with 18 bases in between. This CDR3 is 15 amino acids long.

The sample holds one count of this clonotype. The rearrangement links TRBV28 to TRBJ1-5; D is perhaps TRBD1 (6 bases). The CDR3 sequence is 20 residues long. Deletions cut 8 bases from V and 2 bases from J, with 31 bases between. Germline CDR1 reads MDHEN; CDR2 reads SYDVKM. CDR3 residues: CASAASSTGPALPRNQPQHF. The CDR3 DNA reads TGTGCCAGCGCTGCCTCCTCGACAGGCCCTGCCCTTCCTCGCAATCAGCCCCAGCATTTT.

The rearrangement links TRBV7-2 to TRBJ2-1; 10 bases agree with TRBD2. This CDR3 is 15 amino acids long. The ends lost 3 bases at V and 6 bases at J; junction bases unmatched: 5. Germline assignment: CDR1 SGHTA and CDR2 FQGNSA. CDR3 sequence: CASSLSGGAGNEQFF. The CDR3 nucleotides read TGTGCCAGCAGCTTGAGCGGGGGGGCCGGCAATGAGCAGTTCTTC.

In its sample, this clonotype was seen many times. The gene calls are TRBV5-1 and TRBJ2-1, with 7 bases fitting TRBD2. V dropped 4 bases and J dropped 6; count of bases not matched to a gene: 13. Germline lookup yields CDR1 SGHRS and CDR2 YFSETQ. The CDR3 has 16 residues. The CDR3 DNA sequence: TGCGCCAGCAGCCAGCTGGCCAACCCGGGGGGCAATGAGCAGTTCTTC. The encoded protein is CASSQLANPGGNEQFF. Drawing the rest from reference TRBV5-1 and TRBJ2-1, the complete variable domain is KAGVTQTPRYLIKTRGQQVTLSCSPISGHRSVSWYQQTPGQGLQFLFEYFSETQRNKGNFPGRFSGRQFSNSRSEMNVSTLELGDSALYLCASSQLANPGGNEQFFGPGTRLTVL.

This clonotype was seen a few times. The J gene is TRBJ2-7, the V gene TRBV7-2; D unresolved. The CDR3 covers 13 residues. Germline values: CDR1 SGHTA, CDR2 FQGNSA. Trimming took off 4 bases at V and 4 bases at J, with 11 bases between the two ends. The CDR3 protein is CASSSRIGYEQYV. Here the CDR3 DNA reads TGTGCCAGCAGCTCACGGATCGGGTACGAGCAGTACGTC.

The chain employs TRBV7-9 and TRBJ2-5; 8 nucleotides match TRBD2. The V and J ends lost 1 base and 2 bases, in that order; junction bases with no gene match: 9. The CDR3 has 17 residues. Germline loops: CDR1 SEHNR, CDR2 FQNEAQ (reference sequence). DNA of the CDR3: TGTGCCAGCAGCTTAGGGTCCACTAGCGGAGTTCAAGAGACCCAGTACTTC. It specifies CASSLGSTSGVQETQYF.

The chain links TRBV28 to TRBJ1-2; D is uncertain. The CDR3 sequence is 12 residues long. The germline V gene has CDR1 MDHEN and CDR2 SYDVKM. Trimming pared 3 bases from V and 8 bases from J, leaving 10 bases between. CDR3 protein: CASSLHGSGYTF. The CDR3 DNA reads TGTGCCAGCAGTTTGCACGGGAGCGGCTACACCTTC.

This clonotype was seen a few times. The chain carries TRBV24-1 and TRBJ1-5; the D gene is possibly TRBD1 (6 bases). The germline CDR1 and CDR2 sequences are KGHDR and SFDVKD. V was trimmed by 7 bases and J by 4 bases, leaving 19 bases between them. CDR3 size: 16 residues. The CDR3 reads CATRSLGGGGNQPQHF. The CDR3 region has the DNA TGTGCCACCAGATCATTAGGGGGTGGAGGAAATCAGCCCCAGCATTTT.

Ten or more counts support this clonotype. The J gene is TRBJ2-1, the V gene TRBV6-2 or TRBV6-3, with 8 bases fitting TRBD1. CDR1 MNHEY and CDR2 SVGEGT come from the germline V gene. V lost 2 bases, J lost 9 bases, and 6 bases stayed unmatched. The CDR3 has 14 residues. The CDR3 nucleotides read TGTGCCAGCAGTTACCGGACAGGGAAGGCTGAGCAGTTCTTC. It encodes CASSYRTGKAEQFF.

This clonotype has only a few counts. The chain is built from TRBV12-3 or TRBV12-4 and TRBJ2-1; TRBD2 aligns across 8 bases. Trimming removed 7 bases from V and 0 bases from J; junction bases left unmatched: 8. The CDR3 length is 16 residues. In nucleotides, the CDR3 is TGTGCCAGCAAGAGGGGCGGGGGGTTCTCCTACAATGAGCAGTTCTTC. This translates into CASKRGGGFSYNEQFF.

The DNA for the CDR3 is TGTGCCAGCAGGGCTAGCGGGGGGGCCTGGGTTGGGCTTAGGCAGTATTTT. It specifies CASRASGGAWVGLRQYF. The chain joins TRBV7-2 to TRBJ2-3, with 12 bases aligning to TRBD2. Losses at the gene ends were 6 bases for V and 11 bases for J; bases not matched to a gene: 18. This CDR3 has 17 amino acids. CDR1 is SGHTA, CDR2 FQGNSA, per germline.

The V and J genes are TRBV7-3 and TRBJ2-1; the match to TRBD2 covers 9 bases. The CDR3 contains 15 residues. From germline, CDR1 is SGHTA and CDR2 FQGTGA. J lost 5 bases, V lost 2 bases, and 4 bases had no gene match. As DNA, the CDR3 is TGTGCCAGCAGCTTAGGCGGGGGGGCTAACAATGAGCAGTTCTTC. Protein product: CASSLGGGANNEQFF.

This clonotype has only one observation. The genes are TRBV2 and TRBJ1-1; perhaps TRBD1 as D (5 bases). Trimming shortened V by 1 base and J by 2 bases, and 8 bases separated the two germline ends. This CDR3 contains 14 residues. The germline V gene has CDR1 SNHLY and CDR2 FYNNEI. The CDR3 is CASSEEDRNTEAFF. The CDR3 DNA sequence: TGTGCCAGCAGTGAAGAAGACAGAAACACTGAAGCTTTCTTT.

The table lists this clonotype with many counts. The rearrangement uses TRBV7-9 and TRBJ2-3; D may be TRBD1 (6 bases). The length of the CDR3 is 15 residues. Per germline, CDR1 SEHNR and CDR2 FQNEAQ (reference sequence). V lost 4 bases and J 2 bases, leaving 13 bases between the germline ends. The CDR3 region is CASSSNREVTDTQYF. The CDR3 coding sequence is TGTGCCAGCAGCTCCAACAGGGAAGTCACAGATACGCAGTATTTT.

This chain links TRBV7-2 with TRBJ1-4; D not certain. Trimming stripped 1 base from V and 10 bases from J, with 13 bases between. CDR1 and CDR2 from the germline V gene are SGHTA and FQGNSA. The CDR3 covers 14 residues. CDR3 coding DNA: TGTGCCAGCAGCTTAGAAAGCAGGAACGCAAAACTGTTTTTT. Its protein product is CASSLESRNAKLFF.

This clonotype came up many times. The J gene is TRBJ2-5, the V gene TRBV7-2; D remains ambiguous. The CDR3 contains 11 residues. The V gene lost 6 bases and the J gene lost 4 bases, with 6 bases spanning the gap. Per the germline V gene, CDR1 is SGHTA and CDR2 is FQGNSA. The CDR3, as DNA: TGTGCCAGCAGGGACCGAGAGACCCAGTACTTC. Its translation is CASRDRETQYF.

This clonotype was seen only a few times. V and J are TRBV4-2 and TRBJ2-1; possibly TRBD2 for D (6 bases). From germline, CDR1 is LGHNA and CDR2 YNFKEQ. CDR3 length: 15 amino acids. V lost 5 bases and J lost 2, with 13 bases in between. In nucleotides, the CDR3 is TGTGCCAGCAGCATCCGGGACTCGACCTACAATGAGCAGTTCTTC. It specifies CASSIRDSTYNEQFF.

This clonotype was detected ten times or more. V and J are TRBV4-2 and TRBJ2-1; D uncertain. CDR1 and CDR2 from the germline V gene are LGHNA and YNFKEQ. This CDR3 comprises 14 residues. The V gene lost 1 base and the J gene lost 7 bases, with 11 bases spanning the gap. The CDR3 DNA follows: TGTGCCAGCAGCCAAGTGTCTGACCTAAATGAGCAGTTCTTC. This codes for CASSQVSDLNEQFF.

V and J are TRBV4-2 and TRBJ2-3, with 8 bases that match TRBD2. The CDR3 length is 16 residues. CDR1 is LGHNA, CDR2 YNFKEQ, per germline. V was clipped by 3 bases and J by 3 bases; unmatched bases: 8. In nucleotides, the CDR3 is TGTGCCAGCAGCCAGACCAGCGGGGGAGGGACAGATACGCAGTATTTT. Its protein product is CASSQTSGGGTDTQYF.

This clonotype showed up just a few times. V and J are TRBV6-6 and TRBJ1-6; unclear D gene. Germline-derived CDR1 and CDR2 are MNHNY and SVGAGI (reference sequence). The V end was cut by 2 bases, the J end by 7 bases, with 21 bases between. This CDR3 has 18 amino acids. In nucleotides, the CDR3 is TGTGCCAGCAGTTACCCGGAAGGACCCTTTGGGAGGAATTCACCCCTCCACTTT. Translated, it gives CASSYPEGPFGRNSPLHF.